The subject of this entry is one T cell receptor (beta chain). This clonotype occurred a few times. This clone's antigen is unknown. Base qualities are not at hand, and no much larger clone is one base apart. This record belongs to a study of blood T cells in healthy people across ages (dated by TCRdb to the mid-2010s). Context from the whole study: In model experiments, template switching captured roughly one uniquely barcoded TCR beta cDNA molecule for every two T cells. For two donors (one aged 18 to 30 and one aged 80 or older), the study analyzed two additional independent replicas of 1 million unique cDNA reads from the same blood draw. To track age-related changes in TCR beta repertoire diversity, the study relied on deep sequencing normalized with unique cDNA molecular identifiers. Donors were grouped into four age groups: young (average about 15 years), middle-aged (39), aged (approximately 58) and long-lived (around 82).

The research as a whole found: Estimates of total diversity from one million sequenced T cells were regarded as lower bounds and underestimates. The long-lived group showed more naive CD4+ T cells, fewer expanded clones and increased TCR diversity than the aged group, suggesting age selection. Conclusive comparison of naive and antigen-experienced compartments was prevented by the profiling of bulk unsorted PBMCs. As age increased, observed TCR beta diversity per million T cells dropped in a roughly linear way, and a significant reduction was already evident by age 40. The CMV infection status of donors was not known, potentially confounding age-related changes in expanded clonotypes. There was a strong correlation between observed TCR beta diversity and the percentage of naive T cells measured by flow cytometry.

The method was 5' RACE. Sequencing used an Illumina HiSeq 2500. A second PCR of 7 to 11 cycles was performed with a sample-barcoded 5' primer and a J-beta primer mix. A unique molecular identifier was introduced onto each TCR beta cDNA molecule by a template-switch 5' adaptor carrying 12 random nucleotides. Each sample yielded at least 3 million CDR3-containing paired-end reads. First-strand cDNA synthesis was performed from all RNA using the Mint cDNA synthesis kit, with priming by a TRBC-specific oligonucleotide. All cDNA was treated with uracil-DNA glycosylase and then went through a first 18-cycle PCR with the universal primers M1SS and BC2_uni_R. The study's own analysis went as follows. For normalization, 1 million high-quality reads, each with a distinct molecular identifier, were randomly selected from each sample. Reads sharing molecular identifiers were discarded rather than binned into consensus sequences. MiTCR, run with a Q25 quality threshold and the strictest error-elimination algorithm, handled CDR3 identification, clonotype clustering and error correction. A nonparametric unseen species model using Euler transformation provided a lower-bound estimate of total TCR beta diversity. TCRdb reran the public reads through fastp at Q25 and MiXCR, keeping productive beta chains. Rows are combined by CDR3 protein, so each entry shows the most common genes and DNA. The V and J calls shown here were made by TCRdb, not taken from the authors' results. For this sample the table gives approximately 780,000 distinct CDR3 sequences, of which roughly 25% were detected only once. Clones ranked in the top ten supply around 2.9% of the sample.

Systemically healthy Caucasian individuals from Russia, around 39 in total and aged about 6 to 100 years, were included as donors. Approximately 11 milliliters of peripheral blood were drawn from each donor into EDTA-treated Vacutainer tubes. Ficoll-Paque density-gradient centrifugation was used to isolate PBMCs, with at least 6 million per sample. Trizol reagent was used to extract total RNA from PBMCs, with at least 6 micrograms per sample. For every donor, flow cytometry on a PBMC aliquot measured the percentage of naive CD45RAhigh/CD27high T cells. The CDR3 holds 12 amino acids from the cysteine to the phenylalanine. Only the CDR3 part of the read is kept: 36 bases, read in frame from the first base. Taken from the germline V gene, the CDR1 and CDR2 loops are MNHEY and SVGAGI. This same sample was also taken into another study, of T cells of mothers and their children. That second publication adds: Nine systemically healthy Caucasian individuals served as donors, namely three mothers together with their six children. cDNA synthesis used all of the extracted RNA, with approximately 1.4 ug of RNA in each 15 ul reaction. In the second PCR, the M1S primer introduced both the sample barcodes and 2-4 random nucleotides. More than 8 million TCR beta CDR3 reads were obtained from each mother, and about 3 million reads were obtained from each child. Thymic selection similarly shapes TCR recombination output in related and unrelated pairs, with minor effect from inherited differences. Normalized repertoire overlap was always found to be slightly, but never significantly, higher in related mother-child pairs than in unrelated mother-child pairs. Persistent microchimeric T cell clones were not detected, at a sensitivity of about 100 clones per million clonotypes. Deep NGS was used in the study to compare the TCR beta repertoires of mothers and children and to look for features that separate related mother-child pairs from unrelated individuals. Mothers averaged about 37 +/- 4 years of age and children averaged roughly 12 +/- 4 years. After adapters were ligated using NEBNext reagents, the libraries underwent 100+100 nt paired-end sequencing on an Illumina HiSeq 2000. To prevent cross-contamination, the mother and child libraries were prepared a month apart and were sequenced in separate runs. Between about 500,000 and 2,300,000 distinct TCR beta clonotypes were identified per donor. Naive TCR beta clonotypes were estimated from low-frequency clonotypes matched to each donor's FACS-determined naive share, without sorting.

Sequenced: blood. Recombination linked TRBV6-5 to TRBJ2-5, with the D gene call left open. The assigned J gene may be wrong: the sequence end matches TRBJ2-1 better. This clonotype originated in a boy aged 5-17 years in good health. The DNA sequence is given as TGTGCCGCCGGTCAGTATTACAATGAGCAGTTCTTC. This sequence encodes CAAGQYYNEQFF.